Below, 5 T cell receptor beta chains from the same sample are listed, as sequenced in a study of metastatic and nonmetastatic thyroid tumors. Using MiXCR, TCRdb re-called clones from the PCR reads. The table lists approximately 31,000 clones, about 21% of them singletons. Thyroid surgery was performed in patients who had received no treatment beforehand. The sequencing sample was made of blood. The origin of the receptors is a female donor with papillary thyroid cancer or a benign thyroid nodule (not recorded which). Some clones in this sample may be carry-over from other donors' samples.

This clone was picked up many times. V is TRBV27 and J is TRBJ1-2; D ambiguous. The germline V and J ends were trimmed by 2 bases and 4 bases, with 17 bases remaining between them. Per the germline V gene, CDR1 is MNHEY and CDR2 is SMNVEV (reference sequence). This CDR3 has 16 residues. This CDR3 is CASSLIIASQFYGYTF. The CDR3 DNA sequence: TGTGCCAGCAGTTTAATAATTGCCAGCCAATTCTATGGCTACACCTTC.

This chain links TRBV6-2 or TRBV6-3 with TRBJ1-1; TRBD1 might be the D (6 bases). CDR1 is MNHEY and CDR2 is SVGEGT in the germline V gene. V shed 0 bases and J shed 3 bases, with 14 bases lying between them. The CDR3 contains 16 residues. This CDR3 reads CASSYSSGGLYTEAFF. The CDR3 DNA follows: TGTGCCAGCAGTTACTCGAGTGGGGGCCTGTACACTGAAGCTTTCTTT.

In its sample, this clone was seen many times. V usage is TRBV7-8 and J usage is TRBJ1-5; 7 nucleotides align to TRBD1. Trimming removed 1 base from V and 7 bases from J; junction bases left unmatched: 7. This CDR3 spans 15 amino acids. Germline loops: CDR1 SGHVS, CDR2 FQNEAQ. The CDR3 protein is CASSLEGAGGQPQHF. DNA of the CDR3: TGTGCCAGCAGCTTAGAGGGGGCTGGCGGCCAGCCCCAGCATTTT.

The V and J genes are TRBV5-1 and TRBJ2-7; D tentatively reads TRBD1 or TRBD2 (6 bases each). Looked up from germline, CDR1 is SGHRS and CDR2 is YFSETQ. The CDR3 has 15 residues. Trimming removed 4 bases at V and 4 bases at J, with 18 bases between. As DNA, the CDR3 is TGCGCCAGCAGCGAAGAAGTAGGGGGGTGGTACGAGCAGTACTTC. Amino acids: CASSEEVGGWYEQYF.

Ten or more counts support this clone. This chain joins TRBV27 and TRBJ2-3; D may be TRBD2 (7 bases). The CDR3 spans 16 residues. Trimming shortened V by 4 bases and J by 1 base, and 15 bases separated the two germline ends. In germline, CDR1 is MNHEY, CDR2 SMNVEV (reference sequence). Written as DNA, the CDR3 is TGTGCCAGCAGTTCGATCAACGGGGGGCGCACAGATACGCAGTATTTT. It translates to CASSSINGGRTDTQYF.